The clone carrying this T cell receptor beta chain was counted ten times or more. Relying on iRepertoire HTBI primers and Arm-PCR of CDR3 regions, the team built TCR beta libraries. In TCRdb, the multiplex PCR reads were re-called with MiXCR into one record per CDR3 protein. The sample has 350,000 to 500,000 distinct CDR3 sequences; 16% are singletons. This record comes from a study of regulatory T cells in long-lasting Graves disease. As for time point: newly diagnosed GD, antithyroid drugs for less than 3 months. Construction of the TCR library relied on RNA isolated from PBMCs. Another study also made use of these data, one on T cells in Graves' hyperthyroidism and ophthalmopathy.

The source of this sequence is a woman aged 30 to 39 with Graves disease. Sequencing was performed on peripheral blood mononuclear cells (PBMCs), taken at new diagnosis, from a patient treated with antithyroid drugs.

The CDR3: CASSLGHSRETQYF. Written as DNA, the CDR3 is TGTGCCAGCAGCTTGGGACATAGTAGAGAGACCCAGTACTTC. V gene TRBV7-2 combines with J gene TRBJ2-5; tentative D call: TRBD1 (6 bases). V was shortened by 3 bases and J by 4 bases, with 12 bases between the two germline ends. Germline V gene sequence: CDR1 SGHTA, CDR2 FQGNSA. This CDR3 has 14 residues. Together with reference TRBV7-2 and TRBJ2-5, the CDR3 gives the full variable domain: GAGVSQSPSNKVTEKGKDVELRCDPISGHTALYWYRQSLGQGLEFLIYFQGNSAPDKSGLPSDRFSAERTGGSVSTLTIQRTQQEDSAVYLCASSLGHSRETQYFGPGTRLLVL.